This T cell receptor beta chain derives from a study of shared clonotypes between healthy human individuals. This clone showed up many times. The same CDR3 also results from other DNA sequences found in this sample. Sequencing was performed with immunoSEQ multiplex PCR; in TCRdb, only in-frame clones are kept and a portion is missing. The sample carries about a million clones, more than 75% recorded once. The CDR3 loop spans 13 amino acids. Germline lookup yields CDR1 SGHTA and CDR2 FQGNSA. Trimming cost V 1 base and J 3 bases, with 4 bases left between them. The TCR sequence derives from a man younger than 30 in good health. The material sequenced was memory CD4+ T cells sorted from blood. Subset defined: CD45RA-negative fraction. The V gene is TRBV7-2, the J gene TRBJ2-1; D is ambiguous. The CDR3 protein is CASSLDYYNEQFF. DNA of the CDR3: TGTGCCAGCAGCTTAGACTACTACAATGAGCAGTTCTTC.